A single sample is the source of the 14 T cell receptor beta chains below, sequenced in a study of blood T cell repertoires in COVID-19. Sequencing was performed with immunoSEQ multiplex PCR; in TCRdb, only in-frame clones are kept and a portion is missing. Of some 55,000 clones in the sample, roughly 77% were seen once. Sequenced sample: peripheral blood. The origin of the receptors is a man between 70 and 80 years old with active or convalescent COVID-19.

The chain joins TRBV5-8 to TRBJ2-7, with D possibly TRBD1 on 6 matching bases. This CDR3 is 13 amino acids long. Germline-derived CDR1 and CDR2 are SGHTS and YDEGEE. V gave up 4 bases and J gave up 7 bases, with 15 bases separating them. CDR3 amino acids: CASSPRQAREQYF. CDR3 nucleotides: TGTGCCAGCAGCCCGAGACAGGCGCGGGAGCAGTACTTC.

The J gene is TRBJ2-2, the V gene TRBV7-3; 7 bases line up with TRBD1. The CDR3 spans 15 residues. Germline V CDR1 and CDR2: SGHTA, FQGTGA. V shed 4 bases and J 7 bases; nucleotides not matched to a gene: 9. The CDR3 nucleotides are TGTGCCAGCAGCTCGTCAGGACAGGCGAACGGGGAGCTGTTTTTT. Translated, it gives CASSSSGQANGELFF.

The gene calls are TRBV27 and TRBJ2-7; 9 bases are a match to TRBD1. Germline assignment: CDR1 MNHEY and CDR2 SMNVEV (reference sequence). Germline trimming cut 5 bases from V and 0 bases from J; bases unmatched to any gene: 5. The CDR3 consists of 15 residues. CDR3 in amino acids: CASSNTGGASYEQYF. The CDR3 nucleotides read TGTGCCAGCAGTAATACAGGGGGCGCCTCCTACGAGCAGTACTTC.

This clone was picked up a small number of times. The chain is built from TRBV13 and TRBJ1-5; D might be TRBD1 (6 bases). CDR1 is PRHDT and CDR2 is FYEKMQ in the germline V gene (reference sequence). The CDR3 is 14 residues long. V lost 0 bases and J 5 bases, leaving 8 bases between the germline ends. The DNA for the CDR3 is TGTGCCAGCAGCTTAGGAGGGGGGGATCAGCCCCAGCATTTT. Translated: CASSLGGGDQPQHF.

The V and J genes are TRBV7-9 and TRBJ2-1; 9 bases match TRBD1. CDR3 size: 18 residues. Germline-derived CDR1 and CDR2 are SEHNR and FQNEAQ (reference sequence). Trimming took 3 bases from V and 5 from J; bases not matched to a gene: 14. The CDR3: CASSLAPWYRGPDNEQFF. Here the CDR3 DNA reads TGTGCCAGCAGCTTGGCACCTTGGTACAGGGGGCCGGACAATGAGCAGTTCTTC.

Only a few counts were recorded for this clone. The chain carries TRBV6-5 and TRBJ1-2; TRBD1 aligns across 11 bases. The ends lost 8 bases at V and 4 bases at J; junction bases unmatched: 3. The CDR3 consists of 13 residues. The germline V gene has CDR1 MNHEY and CDR2 SVGAGI. DNA of the CDR3: TGTGCCAGCGGACAGGGGGCTGGCTATGGCTACACCTTC. It encodes CASGQGAGYGYTF.

This clone was seen a handful of times. This rearrangement joins TRBV27 to TRBJ1-2; 7 bases line up with TRBD1. In germline, CDR1 is MNHEY, CDR2 SMNVEV (reference sequence). After removal of 5 bases from V and 7 bases from J, the junction contained 10 bases not matched to a gene. The CDR3 length is 14 residues. The CDR3 DNA follows: TGTGCCAGCAGTCCACTTACAGGGGTGGGTGGCTACACCTTC. This gives the protein CASSPLTGVGGYTF.

The sample holds one count of this clone. The V and J genes are TRBV28 and TRBJ1-3; TRBD1 agrees at 9 bases. CDR1 is MDHEN, CDR2 SYDVKM, per germline. The CDR3 is made up of 16 amino acids. With 6 bases clipped from V and 2 bases from J, the junction kept 8 bases outside the gene matches. The CDR3 coding sequence is TGTGCCAGCAGGTCCCCGGGACAGGGAACTGGAAACACCATATATTTT. Its protein is CASRSPGQGTGNTIYF.

This chain uses TRBV5-1 with TRBJ2-1; 9 bases are shared with TRBD2. Germline trimming cut 4 bases from V and 8 bases from J; bases unmatched to any gene: 10. This CDR3 region has 15 residues. The germline CDR1 and CDR2 sequences are SGHRS and YFSETQ. The CDR3: CASSPESGGRDEQFF. The CDR3 DNA reads as TGCGCCAGCAGCCCGGAGTCTGGCGGGAGGGATGAGCAGTTCTTC.

This clone was observed a few times. This chain joins TRBV15 and TRBJ2-1; 13 bases line up with TRBD2. Germline CDR1 and CDR2: LNHNV and YYDKDF (reference sequence). The CDR3 consists of 15 residues. The V and J ends lost 3 bases and 9 bases, in that order; junction bases with no gene match: 5. CDR3 DNA sequence: TGTGCCACCAGCAGGGGACTAGCGGGAAACAGTGAGCAGTTCTTC. Protein sequence: CATSRGLAGNSEQFF.

J is TRBJ2-1 and V is TRBV7-9; 9 nucleotides match TRBD2. J was trimmed by 6 bases and V by 7 bases; bases with no gene match: 4. The length of the CDR3 is 13 residues. Germline lookup yields CDR1 SEHNR and CDR2 FQNEAQ (reference sequence). The CDR3 region is CASIRAGGNEQFF. CDR3 bases: TGTGCCAGCATCCGAGCGGGGGGCAATGAGCAGTTCTTC.

This chain uses TRBV19 with TRBJ1-6; no definite D call. The V end lost 9 bases, the J end lost 3 bases, and 24 bases lay between the germline ends. There are 18 residues in the CDR3. Germline V gene sequence: CDR1 LNHDA, CDR2 SQIVND (reference sequence). The CDR3 DNA follows: TGTGCCAGCCGACTGATGGCATCCCCTGGTGGCTATAATTCACCCCTCCACTTT. It codes for CASRLMASPGGYNSPLHF.

The chain links TRBV18 to TRBJ2-1; TRBD2 is a possible D gene (6 bases). This CDR3 has 20 amino acids. The V and J ends lost 0 bases and 0 bases respectively, with 21 bases between them. The V gene's germline CDR1 is KGHSH and CDR2 LQKENI. The CDR3 sequence is CASSPPRRAGYPNSYNEQFF. Here the CDR3 DNA reads TGTGCCAGCTCACCACCGAGGCGAGCGGGCTACCCCAACTCCTACAATGAGCAGTTCTTC.

The V gene is TRBV30, the J gene TRBJ1-3; the D gene is possibly TRBD1 (6 bases). Germline CDR1 is GTSNPN and CDR2 is SVGIG (reference sequence). This CDR3 spans 15 amino acids. Trimming took off 0 bases at V and 2 bases at J, with 11 bases between the two ends. CDR3 in amino acids: CAWSVPDRAGNTIYF. The CDR3 DNA reads as TGTGCCTGGAGTGTACCGGACAGAGCTGGAAACACCATATATTTT.